This T cell receptor beta chain was recovered during a study of vaccination effects on CD4 cells after COVID-19. The method was immunoSEQ multiplex PCR; TCRdb's version includes in-frame clones alone and lacks a portion of them. The repertoire holds under 30,000 clones, over 55% seen once, with less than 10% in the top ten. Overall study results and limits: Late in the post-vaccination period, infection-induced and vaccine-induced clones underwent marked clonal contraction.

Upon completion of around eleven days in culture, CD4+ T cells were isolated. V shed 4 bases and J 5 bases; nucleotides not matched to a gene: 12. The CDR3 is 16 residues long. The germline V gene has CDR1 LGHDT and CDR2 YNNKEL (reference sequence). Comment on this clone: The antigen is undetermined.

The chain joins TRBV3-1 (or the pseudogene TRBV3-2) to TRBJ2-7; 9 nucleotides align to TRBD2. This sample comprised CD4+ T cells from PBMCs cultured without peptide, obtained before COVID-19 vaccination. The sequence was collected from a human donor who received a COVID-19 vaccine. In DNA form, the CDR3 reads TGTGCCAGCAGCCCTACGTCCAGCGGGAGGCGGGACGAGCAGTACTTC. This encodes CASSPTSSGRRDEQYF.